The following is a TCR beta chain sequence with its context. Its antigen has not been determined. A read error may produce the germline difference seen at one junction end. RNA was extracted using the RNeasy kit, and about 0.45 to 1 ug of the RNA was reverse transcribed with random hexamers. The immunoSEQ multiplex PCR assay, which covers 54 Vbeta and 13 Jbeta segments, was used to amplify TCR beta CDR3 regions. To correct PCR amplification bias, a synthetic template baseline was used for both primer optimization and computational correction. As for how the authors treated the data: Reads were annotated to V, D and J genes per IMGT and analyzed with immunoSEQ Analyzer, keeping only productive sequences. Clonality was computed as one minus Shannon entropy normalized by log2 of the number of productive unique sequences. For each patient and control, public and private clones were evaluated among the 100 most prevalent clones. Clones were defined as Susac-specific if absent from the healthy and MS cohorts, from over a thousand published viral clones and from other ImmuneACCESS disease sequences. TCRdb reprocessed the public reads (quality trimming at Q25 with fastp, clone calling with MiXCR) and kept in-frame beta chains. Entries that share a CDR3 protein sequence are merged under the most common genes and DNA. TCRdb, not the authors, supplied the V and J calls. The sample has 160,000 or so distinct CDR3 sequences on record, roughly 92% of them singletons. Roughly 0.12% of the sample comes from the top ten.

CDR1 SGHRS and CDR2 YFSETQ were looked up in the germline V gene. From its cysteine to its phenylalanine, the CDR3 spans 13 amino acids. The entry retains the CDR3 DNA only, 39 bases that are in frame from base 1. Peripheral blood CD8+ and CD4+ T cells from healthy donors, Susac syndrome patients and multiple sclerosis patients were profiled by high-throughput TCR beta sequencing. The Susac syndrome patients fulfilled recently defined diagnostic criteria for either definite or probable disease. Bulk CD8+ and CD4+ T cells were purified by magnetic negative isolation, while CD8+ TEMRA cells were enriched using FACS. Blood was drawn into EDTA tubes, processed within 24 hours, and PBMCs were isolated by density gradient centrifugation. PBMCs intended for TCR sequencing were cryopreserved in liquid nitrogen and were subsequently thawed in a 37 degrees C water bath. The sorted or isolated CD4+, CD8+ and CD8+ TEMRA cells reached a purity of at least 90%.

The data derive from a study of CD8 T cells in Susac syndrome (dated by TCRdb to 2018 to 2020). General notes on the study: Among the Susac syndrome patients who were sequenced, clinically active disease was present in six and clinical remission was observed in 8 or 9. At the time of blood withdrawal, Susac syndrome patients were either therapy-naive, taking corticosteroids (with some also receiving IVIg), or on IVIg alone. Repertoire sequencing was used to test whether CD8+ T cell activation and differentiation in Susac syndrome was antigen driven.

Findings and caveats that apply to the study as a whole: The number of individuals in the TCR sequencing and HLA analysis was recognized as being relatively small. In the CD4+ T cell repertoire of Susac syndrome patients, clonal expansion was not detected.

The chain is encoded by TRBV5-1 joined to TRBJ1-2; the D gene assignment is ambiguous. The sequencing sample was made of CD4+ T cells from PBMCs. This sequence was found in a human donor with Susac syndrome. DNA sequence: TGTGCCAGTAGTTTGGGGACTAACTATGGCTACACCTTC. It codes for CASSLGTNYGYTF.